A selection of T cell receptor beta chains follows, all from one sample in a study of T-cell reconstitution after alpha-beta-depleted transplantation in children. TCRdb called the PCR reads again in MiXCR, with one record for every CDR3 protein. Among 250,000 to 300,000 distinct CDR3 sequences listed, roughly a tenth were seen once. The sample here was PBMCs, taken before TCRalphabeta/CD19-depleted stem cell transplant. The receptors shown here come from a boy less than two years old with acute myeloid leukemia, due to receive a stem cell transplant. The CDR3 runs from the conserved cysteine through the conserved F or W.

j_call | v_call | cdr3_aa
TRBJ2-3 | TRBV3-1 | CASSQETLDTQYF
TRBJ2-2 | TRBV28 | CASSFFLNSGELFF
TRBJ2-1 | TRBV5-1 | CASSSATSGYNEQFF
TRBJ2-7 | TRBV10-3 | CAISQAGLAGGEQYF
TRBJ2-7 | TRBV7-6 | CASSSGGDYEQYF
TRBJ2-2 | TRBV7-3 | CASSFQDSGTGELFF
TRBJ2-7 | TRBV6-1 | CASRVGQVYEQYF
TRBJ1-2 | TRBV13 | CASSFLRARLPASNYGYTF
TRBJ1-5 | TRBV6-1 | CASSPLGTVNQPQHF
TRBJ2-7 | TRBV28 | CASSSGQEVPYEQYF
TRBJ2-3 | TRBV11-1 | CASSGAGTSTDTQYF
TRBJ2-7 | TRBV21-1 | CASSIDRVNEQYF
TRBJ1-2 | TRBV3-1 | CASSPGSRYGYTF
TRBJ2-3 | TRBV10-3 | CAIMEGPTGGKDTQYF
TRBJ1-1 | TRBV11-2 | CASSLGPTGPNTEAFF
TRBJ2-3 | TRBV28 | CASVSSIPTDTQYF
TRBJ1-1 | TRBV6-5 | CASSYDDRRGGAFF
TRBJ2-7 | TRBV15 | CATSRYDELMLLYEQYF
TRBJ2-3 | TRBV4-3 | CASSQDHDSTDTQYF
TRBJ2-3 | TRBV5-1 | CASSLGHRDTGTDTQYF
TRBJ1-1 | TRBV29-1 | CSVEDTGRVNTEAFF
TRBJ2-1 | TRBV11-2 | CASTLFGQGVDNEQFF
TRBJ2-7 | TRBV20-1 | CSAYLLTGTYEQYF
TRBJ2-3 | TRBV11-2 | CASSLEGTPRQEQYF
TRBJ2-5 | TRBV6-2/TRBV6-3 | CASSTEGGAPETQYF
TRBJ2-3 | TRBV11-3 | CASSYRDSSTDTQYF
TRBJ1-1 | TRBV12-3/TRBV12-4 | CASTPQGEVGVNTEAFF